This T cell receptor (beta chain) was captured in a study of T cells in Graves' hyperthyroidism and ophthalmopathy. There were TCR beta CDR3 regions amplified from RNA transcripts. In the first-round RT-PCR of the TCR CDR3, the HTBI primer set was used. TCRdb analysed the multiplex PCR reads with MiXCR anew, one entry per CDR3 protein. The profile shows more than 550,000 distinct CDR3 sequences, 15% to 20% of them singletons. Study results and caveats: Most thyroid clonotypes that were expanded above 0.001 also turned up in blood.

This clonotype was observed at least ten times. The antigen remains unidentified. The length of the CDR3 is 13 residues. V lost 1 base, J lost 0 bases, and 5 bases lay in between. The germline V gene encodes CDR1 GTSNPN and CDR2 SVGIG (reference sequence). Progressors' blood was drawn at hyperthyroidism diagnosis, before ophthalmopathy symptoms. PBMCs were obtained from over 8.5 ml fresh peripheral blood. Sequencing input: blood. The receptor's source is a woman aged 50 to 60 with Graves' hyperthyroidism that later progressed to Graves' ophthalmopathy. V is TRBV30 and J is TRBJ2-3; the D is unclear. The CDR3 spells CAWSDASTDTQYF. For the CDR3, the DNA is TGTGCCTGGAGTGATGCTAGCACAGATACGCAGTATTTT.